This T cell receptor (beta chain) was obtained from a study of blood T cell repertoires in COVID-19. Study summary: The United States, Italy and Spain provided the acute and convalescent COVID-19 samples. Sample material is recorded as cDNA or gDNA derived from T cells, B-cell-depleted T cells, or PBMCs.

In this sample, this clone turned up a few times. Seattle researchers signed up patients amid active infection and tracked them longitudinally. Assay used: immunoSEQ multiplex PCR; TCRdb lists only in-frame clones, some missing. The data hold 300,000 to 350,000 clones, with around nine tenths observed a single time. CDR3 length: 14 amino acids. V dropped 6 bases and J dropped 10 bases, with 16 bases sitting between them. Germline lookup yields CDR1 MNHEY and CDR2 SVGAGI. The V and J genes are TRBV6-5 and TRBJ1-6; D may be TRBD1 (5 bases). Sequenced: peripheral blood. This TCR derives from a woman aged 65 to 85 with COVID-19, enrolled during active disease. CDR3: CASRSTRRVSPLHF. The CDR3 bases are TGTGCCAGCAGGTCGACTCGCAGGGTCTCACCCCTCCACTTT.